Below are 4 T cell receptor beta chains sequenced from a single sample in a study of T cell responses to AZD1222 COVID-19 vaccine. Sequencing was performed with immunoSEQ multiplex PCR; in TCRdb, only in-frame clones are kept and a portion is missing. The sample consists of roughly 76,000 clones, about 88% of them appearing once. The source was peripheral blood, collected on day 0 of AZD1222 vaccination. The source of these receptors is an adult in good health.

The CDR3 spells CASSLAGGPDEQFF. The CDR3 nucleotides read TGTGCCAGCAGCTTAGCGGGGGGGCCGGATGAGCAGTTCTTC. The J gene is TRBJ2-1, the V gene TRBV7-2, with D perhaps TRBD2 (7 bases). V shed 0 bases and J shed 8 bases, with 11 bases lying between them. This CDR3 spans 14 amino acids. Germline-derived CDR1 and CDR2 are SGHTA and FQGNSA.

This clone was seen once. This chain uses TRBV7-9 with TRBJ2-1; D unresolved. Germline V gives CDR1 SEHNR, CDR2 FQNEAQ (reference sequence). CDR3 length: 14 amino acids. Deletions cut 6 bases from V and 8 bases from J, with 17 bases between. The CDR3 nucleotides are TGTGCCAGCAGTTCAAACGACCTAACCCATGAGCAGTTCTTC. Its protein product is CASSSNDLTHEQFF.

The CDR3 DNA reads TGTGCCAGCAGCCCAGGCCGGGACACCATGCTGGTCGTC. It codes for CASSPGRDTMLVV. V is TRBV7-8 and J is TRBJ2-7; a weak D match, TRBD1 (6 bases). The CDR3 is 13 amino acids. The germline gives CDR1 SGHVS, CDR2 FQNEAQ.

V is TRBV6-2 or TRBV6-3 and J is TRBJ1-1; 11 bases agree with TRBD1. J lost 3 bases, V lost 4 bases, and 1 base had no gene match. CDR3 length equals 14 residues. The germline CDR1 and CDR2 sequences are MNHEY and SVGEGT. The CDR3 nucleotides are TGTGCCAGCAGTTGGGGACAGGGGGACACTGAAGCTTTCTTT. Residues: CASSWGQGDTEAFF.